The entry below gives a single TCR beta chain sequence along with its context. No antigen is known for it. Profiled with immunoSEQ multiplex PCR; TCRdb holds only in-frame clones, not every one. The sample has 96,000 or so clones, 90% seen once; the top ten hold around 1.6%. This sample was taken from a study of OX40 agonist ivuxolimab in advanced cancers. Background on the study: Cohort: about 82% men, mean age approximately 66, aged roughly 23 to 79. Study-level findings and limits: People who partly responded at 0.1-3.0 mg/kg had some of the least clonal expansion seen. Circulating CD4+ and CD8+ T cells showed clonal expansion by week 6 at 0.1 to 3.0 mg/kg.

CDR3 length: 14 residues. V dropped 5 bases and J dropped 2 bases, with 10 bases sitting between them. The germline gives CDR1 SGHNT, CDR2 YENEEA. This clonotype originated in an adult with an advanced solid tumor such as melanoma, head and neck, liver or kidney cancer. Sequenced here: CD4+ or CD8+ T cells sorted from blood, sampled in a trial of the OX40 agonist ivuxolimab. This chain uses TRBV11-3 with TRBJ2-1; possible D gene TRBD2, 6 bases. CDR3: CASSPGLTYNEQFF. Written as DNA, the CDR3 is TGTGCCAGCAGCCCGGGACTGACCTACAATGAGCAGTTCTTC.